Listed below are T cell receptor beta chains from one sample, sequenced in a study of blood T cell repertoires in COVID-19. The method was immunoSEQ multiplex PCR; TCRdb's version includes in-frame clones alone and lacks a portion of them. Among roughly 23,000 clones listed, less than 95% were seen once. The sequencing input was peripheral blood. Receptors were obtained from a man in his 70s with acute or convalescent COVID-19. Each CDR3 is given with its conserved first and last residue. Fields, in order: J gene, D gene, CDR3 length, V gene, clone size, CDR3 DNA, CDR3 protein. D genes are given only for firm matches. Size values are once, few and many counts, or a class for expanded clones, and some rows have none.

TRBJ2-6 TRBD1 18 TRBV7-6 . TGTGCCAGCAGCTACGGCACAGGGGGCTCTACTGGGGCCAACGTCCTGACTTTC CASSYGTGGSTGANVLTF
TRBJ2-1 TRBD2 13 TRBV27 . TGTGCCAGCTCCCAACTAGCGGGAAATGAGCAGTTCTTC CASSQLAGNEQFF
TRBJ2-7 . 13 TRBV28 . TGTGCCAGCAGTTTATTCACAGGGTCGGAGCAGTACTTC CASSLFTGSEQYF
TRBJ1-1 . 12 TRBV18 . TGTGCCAGCTCACTCGGGGAAGGAGGAGCTTTCTTT CASSLGEGGAFF
TRBJ1-6 . 14 TRBV19 . TGTGCCAGTAAGACAGGACTTTATAATTCACCCCTCCACTTT CASKTGLYNSPLHF
TRBJ2-1 . 14 TRBV5-1 once TGCGCCAGCAGCTTAACTAGATCCTACAATGAGCAGTTCTTC CASSLTRSYNEQFF
TRBJ2-1 TRBD2 12 TRBV6-2/TRBV6-3 . TGTGCCAGCAGTTACTCGACCGGACTAGTGTTCTTC CASSYSTGLVFF
TRBJ1-6 . 15 TRBV6-6 . TGTGCCAGCAGTTACTCTTCGGGTACGAGGTCACCCCTCCACTTT CASSYSSGTRSPLHF
TRBJ2-7 TRBD2 15 TRBV7-2 . TGTGCCAGCAGCTTAGTTAGCGGGGGGTTCTACGAGCAGTACTTC CASSLVSGGFYEQYF
TRBJ1-2 TRBD1 14 TRBV5-6 . TGTGCCAGCAGCCGGGACAGGGGGCGGGGAGGCTACACCTTC CASSRDRGRGGYTF
TRBJ1-4 . 13 TRBV5-4 . TGTGCCAGCAGCTCAGGGGTTAATGAAAAACTGTTTTTT CASSSGVNEKLFF
TRBJ2-1 . 13 TRBV5-1 . TGCGCCAGCAGCTTGGGAGGGTTTAGTGAGCAGTTCTTC CASSLGGFSEQFF
TRBJ1-4 . 15 TRBV29-1 . TGCAGCGTTGGGGGTATCGGGACAACTAATGAAAAACTGTTTTTT CSVGGIGTTNEKLFF
TRBJ2-7 TRBD1 15 TRBV5-4 . TGTGCCAGCAGTTCCGGGACAGGGTCGCCCTACGAGCAGTACTTC CASSSGTGSPYEQYF
TRBJ1-4 . 12 TRBV6-5 . TGTGCCAGCACTCCAACTAATGAAAAACTGTTTTTT CASTPTNEKLFF
TRBJ1-4 . 13 TRBV27 . TGTGCCAGCAGTCAGGACAGAGGGGGAAAACTGTTTTTT CASSQDRGGKLFF
TRBJ2-2 TRBD2 18 TRBV27 . TGTGCCAGCAGTGACCTGACTAGCGGGGGGGCGGGCATAGGGGAGCTGTTTTTT CASSDLTSGGAGIGELFF